Following are 2 T cell receptor beta chains from one sample sequenced in a study of blood T cell repertoires in COVID-19. Some clones are missing from TCRdb's copy, which holds only in-frame ones; the method was immunoSEQ multiplex PCR. Of roughly 52,000 clones in the sample, around 86% were seen once. Sequenced: peripheral blood. All receptors come from a woman over 75 with acute or convalescent COVID-19.

The V gene is TRBV24-1, the J gene TRBJ1-5; no firm D call. The CDR3 contains 14 residues. The ends were cut back, 1 base at V and 1 base at J, with 4 bases in the middle. The V gene's germline CDR1 is KGHDR and CDR2 SFDVKD. This CDR3 is CATSDFGSNQPQHF. The CDR3 bases are TGTGCCACCAGTGATTTTGGCAGCAATCAGCCCCAGCATTTT.

V and J are TRBV27 and TRBJ2-1, with a tentative D call TRBD2 (6 bases). The germline gives CDR1 MNHEY, CDR2 SMNVEV (reference sequence). Trimming removed 4 bases from V and 9 bases from J, with 13 bases in between. The CDR3 is 13 residues long. This CDR3 is CASSSAGRVEQFF. As DNA, the CDR3 is TGTGCCAGCAGTTCAGCGGGTCGGGTTGAGCAGTTCTTC.